Sequencing of this TCR beta chain was carried out in a study of breast tumors, draining lymph nodes, adjacent tissues. CDR1 is MNHEY and CDR2 is SMNVEV in the germline V gene (reference sequence). CDR3 length: 19 residues. Trimming took 5 bases from V and 5 from J; bases not matched to a gene: 18. MiXCR, run by TCRdb on the multiplex PCR reads, gives a single entry per CDR3 protein. The table shows 25,000 or so distinct CDR3 sequences, with 68% occurring only once. The chain employs TRBV27 and TRBJ2-1; 10 bases agree with TRBD2. This clonotype was sampled from a female donor with breast cancer. Some clones in this sample may be carry-over from other donors' samples. The specimen was tumor-adjacent breast tissue. CDR3: CASSPLRVASGSFHNEQFF. As DNA, the CDR3 is TGTGCCAGCAGTCCCCTCCGTGTAGCTAGCGGGAGCTTCCACAATGAGCAGTTCTTC.